This T cell receptor (beta chain) was sequenced during a study of blood T cell repertoires in COVID-19. As for the study in general: The study drew acute and convalescent COVID-19 samples from the United States, Italy and Spain. PBMCs, B-cell-depleted T cells, or T cells were the source of the cDNA or gDNA that made up the material.

The CDR3 loop spans 14 amino acids. Unmatched junction bases numbered 8, after V lost 9 bases and J lost 9 bases. CDR1 is ENHRY, CDR2 SYGVKD, per germline. Method: immunoSEQ multiplex PCR; TCRdb's copy keeps in-frame clones and lacks some. The sample shows fewer than 200,000 clones, 70% to 90% of them seen only once. Specimen: peripheral blood. This receptor was identified in a man between 60 and 75 years old who had recovered from COVID-19. The chain employs TRBV10-3 and TRBJ2-5, with 15 bases lining up with TRBD2. The CDR3, as DNA: TGTGCCATGGGGACTAGCGGGGGGTCCTCGGCCCAGTACTTC. This encodes CAMGTSGGSSAQYF.